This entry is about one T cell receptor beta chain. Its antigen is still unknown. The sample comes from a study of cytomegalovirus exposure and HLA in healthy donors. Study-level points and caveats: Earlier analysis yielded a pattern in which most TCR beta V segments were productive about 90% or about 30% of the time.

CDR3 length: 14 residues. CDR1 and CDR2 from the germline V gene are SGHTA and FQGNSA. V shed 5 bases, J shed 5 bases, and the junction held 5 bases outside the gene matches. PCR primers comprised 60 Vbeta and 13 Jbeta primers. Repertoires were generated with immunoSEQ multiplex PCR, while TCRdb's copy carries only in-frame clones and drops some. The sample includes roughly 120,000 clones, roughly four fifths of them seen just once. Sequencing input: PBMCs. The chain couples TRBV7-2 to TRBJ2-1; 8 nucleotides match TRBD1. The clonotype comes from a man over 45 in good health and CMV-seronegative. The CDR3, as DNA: TGTGCCAGCAGCCCGGGACAGGCAAACAATGAGCAGTTCTTC. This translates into CASSPGQANNEQFF.